These T cell receptor beta chains were read from a single sample in a study of liver allograft versus peripheral blood T cells. One entry per CDR3 protein results from TCRdb running MiXCR on the reads. The table includes around 6,400 distinct CDR3 sequences, approximately 15% detected once. The source of these receptors is a human patient who had a liver transplant. Some T cells may be provided by the graft donor. Both conserved end residues are part of each CDR3. D genes are given only for firm matches.

D gene,V gene,J gene,CDR3 protein
NA,TRBV20-1,TRBJ2-7,CSAPGSNVYEQYF
TRBD1,TRBV10-2,TRBJ1-1,CASNGGQGNTEAFF
TRBD1,TRBV2,TRBJ1-2,CARSGTGDYGYTF
NA,TRBV9,TRBJ1-1,CASSVDRDTEAFF
NA,TRBV12-3/TRBV12-4,TRBJ2-7,CASSLGSEQYF
NA,TRBV19,TRBJ2-5,CASSSGSQETQYF
NA,TRBV20-1,TRBJ1-5,CSARDQKGGDNQPQHF
NA,TRBV30,TRBJ1-4,CAWSEVGLKSEKLFF
NA,TRBV6-5,TRBJ2-7,CASSYEGTYEQYF
NA,TRBV30,TRBJ1-3,CAWTAGTSGNTIYF
TRBD2,TRBV19,TRBJ2-1,CASSIGGGPYNEQFF
NA,TRBV28,TRBJ1-1,CASSLEGQGEAFF
TRBD2,TRBV6-1,TRBJ2-7,CASSERTSGQGFYEQYF
NA,TRBV19,TRBJ1-1,CASSMIRGTTAEAFF
NA,TRBV18,TRBJ2-1,CASSPPSSENEQFF
NA,TRBV27,TRBJ1-1,CASSSFRNTLLSEAFF
NA,TRBV19,TRBJ2-2,CASSPRQVPELFF
NA,TRBV20-1,TRBJ2-1,CSASPTAASYNEQFF
NA,TRBV10-3,TRBJ1-3,CAISGGNTIYF
NA,TRBV27,TRBJ2-1,CASNQGYEQFF
NA,TRBV6-5,TRBJ1-1,CASSQRQGNTEAFF
NA,TRBV28,TRBJ2-7,CASSSALRAALTYEQYF
TRBD1,TRBV20-1,TRBJ1-2,CSARDPDRENGYTF
TRBD2,TRBV6-6,TRBJ2-3,CASSPRTSRADTQYF
NA,TRBV6-1,TRBJ2-1,CASSLVDEQFF
NA,TRBV19,TRBJ1-5,CASSLRGGNQPQHF
NA,TRBV28,TRBJ1-2,CASSFNGGNYGYTF
NA,TRBV7-9,TRBJ2-1,CASSFRAEQFF
TRBD2,TRBV5-4,TRBJ2-4,CASSSSGGAKNIQYF